This TCR beta chain was sequenced during a study of shared clonotypes between healthy human individuals. Genomic DNA of unsorted samples came from roughly 90 million PBMCs. Measured with immunoSEQ multiplex PCR; TCRdb has only the in-frame clones, and not every one. The table shows around 500,000 clones, with 70% to 80% occurring only once. Whole-study results and caveats: Sampling used blood alone; tissue repertoires probably differ.

The V gene end was trimmed by 7 bases and the J gene end by 8 bases; junction bases not matched to a gene: 11. The CDR3 consists of 15 residues. From germline, CDR1 is SGHAT and CDR2 FQNNGV. Note on this clone: No antigen is known for it.

Sequences were obtained from PBMCs. The rearrangement joins TRBV11-2 to TRBJ2-1, with 10 positions matching TRBD2. The receptor comes from a woman aged 35 to 49 in good health. Some clones in this sample may be carry-over from other donors' samples. DNA for the CDR3: TGTGCCAGCACCAAAAGTCCTAGCGGGAGCGATGAGCAGTTCTTC. Protein product: CASTKSPSGSDEQFF.